Listed below are T cell receptor beta chains from one sample, sequenced in a study of cytomegalovirus exposure and HLA in healthy donors. Profiling relied on immunoSEQ multiplex PCR, and the TCRdb table lists in-frame clones only, not all of them. The sample records 100,000 or so clones, about 60% being singletons. The specimen was PBMCs. Receptors originate from a human donor in good health. CDR3s include the opening cysteine and the closing phenylalanine or tryptophan. A D gene is named only where the DNA matches it firmly. Only some rows state a clone size, as once, few, many or a class for expanded clones.

D gene,clone size,J gene,V gene,CDR3 DNA,CDR3 protein
-,-,TRBJ1-1,TRBV11-2,TGTGCCAGCAGCTACTCGGGGAACACTGAAGCTTTCTTT,CASSYSGNTEAFF
TRBD1,-,TRBJ2-2,TRBV4-2,TGTGCCAGCAGCCACCCCCCACAGGGGACCGGGGAGCTGTTTTTT,CASSHPPQGTGELFF
-,-,TRBJ2-7,TRBV7-9,TGTGCCAGCAGCTTACTGGGACGGACTACGCCAACCTACGAGCAGTACTTC,CASSLLGRTTPTYEQYF
-,-,TRBJ1-2,TRBV6-1,TGTGCCAGCACCGGGATTAACTATGGCTACACCTTC,CASTGINYGYTF
-,few,TRBJ2-1,TRBV10-3,TGTGCCATCAGGGGGCAGGGGAATGAGCAGTTCTTC,CAIRGQGNEQFF
-,-,TRBJ2-2,TRBV14,TGTGCCAGCAGCCAGATTAGGGGCACCGGGGAGCTGTTTTTT,CASSQIRGTGELFF
-,once,TRBJ1-1,TRBV2,TGTGCCAGCAGTGGACAGGATTCGTACACTGAAGCTTTCTTT,CASSGQDSYTEAFF
TRBD2,-,TRBJ2-2,TRBV9,TGTGCCAGCAGTGCGACTAGCGGGAGGGCCGGCACCGGGGAGCTGTTTTTT,CASSATSGRAGTGELFF
-,-,TRBJ2-3,TRBV2,TGTGCCAGCAGTGAATATGGCAGCGTTACGTCCTTT,CASSEYGSVTSF
-,-,TRBJ2-3,TRBV25-1,TGTGCCAGCAGTGATTACCTACAGGGAAGGGGCACAGATACGCAGTATTTT,CASSDYLQGRGTDTQYF
-,-,TRBJ1-3,TRBV6-1,TGTGCCAGCAGTGAATGGACATCCTTTTTGTCTGGAAACACCATATATTTT,CASSEWTSFLSGNTIYF
TRBD1,few,TRBJ2-7,TRBV7-9,TGTGCCAGCAGCTTCGACAGGGGAGAGCAGTACTTC,CASSFDRGEQYF
-,few,TRBJ2-6,TRBV6-5,TGTGCCAGCAGACTCCGGGACACGGCCGGCGTCCTGACTTTC,CASRLRDTAGVLTF
-,-,TRBJ2-5,TRBV7-9,TGTGCCAGCAGCTTCGACAACCAAGAGACCCAGTACTTC,CASSFDNQETQYF
TRBD2,few,TRBJ2-6,TRBV7-8,TGTGCCAGCAGCTTAGTAGTTGTAGCGGGCTCCTCTGGGGCCAACGTCCTGACTTTC,CASSLVVVAGSSGANVLTF
-,few,TRBJ2-7,TRBV6-1,TGTGCCAGCAGTGAAGCTTCGGGGAACTCCTACGAGCAGTACTTC,CASSEASGNSYEQYF
-,-,TRBJ2-2,TRBV7-9,TGTGCCAGCACCGACAACTCCGGGGAGCTGTTTTTT,CASTDNSGELFF
TRBD1,-,TRBJ2-1,TRBV5-8,TGTGCCAGCAGCTTGAATTGGGACAGCGAACGGCAGTTCTTC,CASSLNWDSERQFF
-,-,TRBJ1-1,TRBV28,TGTGCCAGCAGCCACATGAACACTGAAGCTTTCTTT,CASSHMNTEAFF
TRBD1,-,TRBJ1-1,TRBV10-2,TGCGCCAGCGGAGGACAGGGGAACACTGAAGCTTTCTTT,CASGGQGNTEAFF
TRBD1,-,TRBJ2-2,TRBV5-1,TGCGCCAGCAGCCCAGGACAGGGGAGCTCTACCGGGGAGCTGTTTTTT,CASSPGQGSSTGELFF
TRBD2,-,TRBJ2-1,TRBV19,TGTGCCACTACACCGCTAGCGGGAGGGAACAATGAGCAGTTCTTC,CATTPLAGGNNEQFF
-,-,TRBJ2-1,TRBV28,TGTGCCAGCAGTTTATCGGTAACACAGGGAGGGGGATTCTTC,CASSLSVTQGGGFF
-,-,TRBJ2-1,TRBV4-1,TGCGCCAGCAGCCAAGCGTTAGTGGGAGCGGAGAATGAGCAGTTCTTC,CASSQALVGAENEQFF
TRBD1,-,TRBJ1-1,TRBV7-9,TGTGCCAGCAGGCCAACGACAGGGCCCCGAGGTGGCACTGAAGCTTTCTTT,CASRPTTGPRGGTEAFF
TRBD2,-,TRBJ2-1,TRBV9,TGTGCCAGCAGCCCAAGACTAGCGGGAGGGCCGGATGAGCAGTTCTTC,CASSPRLAGGPDEQFF
TRBD2,-,TRBJ2-5,TRBV11-3,TGTGCCAGCAGCCGGGGGGTTGGGGAGACCCAGTACTTC,CASSRGVGETQYF
TRBD1,few,TRBJ2-1,TRBV27,TGTGCCAGCAGTCAACCGGGACAGGGGATATACAATGAGCAGTTCTTC,CASSQPGQGIYNEQFF
-,-,TRBJ2-1,TRBV7-6,TGTGCCAGCAGCTTAGCGCTGCTAGGAGAACTTAGCTCCTACAATGAGCAGTTCTTC,CASSLALLGELSSYNEQFF
TRBD1,-,TRBJ2-2,TRBV14,TGTGCCAGCAGCCTTTACAGGGGTACTCGACCCGGGGAGCTGTTTTTT,CASSLYRGTRPGELFF
-,-,TRBJ2-2,TRBV27,TGTGCCAGCAGCGGGATTGCGAACACCGGGGAGCTGTTTTTT,CASSGIANTGELFF
TRBD2,-,TRBJ2-1,TRBV19,TGTGCCAGTGGACTAGCGGGACTAACCTACAATGAGCAGTTCTTC,CASGLAGLTYNEQFF
-,few,TRBJ1-1,TRBV9,TGTGCCAGCAGCGTAGAGGGGTCCGGGGGCACTGAAGCTTTCTTT,CASSVEGSGGTEAFF
-,-,TRBJ1-5,TRBV19,TGTGCCAGTAGGGGGCCGGGCCCTTTTCAGCCCCAGCATTTT,CASRGPGPFQPQHF
TRBD1,-,TRBJ2-1,TRBV19,TGTGCCAGTAGTACGGGACAGGGGATGAATGAGCAGTTCTTC,CASSTGQGMNEQFF
TRBD1,-,TRBJ1-4,TRBV6-1,TGTGCCAGCAGTGAACAGGGGGCTTCATCTAATGAAAAACTGTTTTTT,CASSEQGASSNEKLFF
TRBD2,few,TRBJ2-1,TRBV30,TGTGCCTGGATAGCGGGAGGGTCGCATGAGCAGTTCTTC,CAWIAGGSHEQFF
-,-,TRBJ2-1,TRBV4-1,TGCGCCAGCAGCCAAGATGGCGCTAGGATGCAGTTCTTC,CASSQDGARMQFF
TRBD2,few,TRBJ2-7,TRBV30,TGTGCCTGGAGGGAAAGACTAGCGGGAGTGAGGGAGCAGTACTTC,CAWRERLAGVREQYF
-,few,TRBJ2-7,TRBV15,TGTGCCACCAGCCAGGGGACCTTCTACGAGCAGTACTTC,CATSQGTFYEQYF
TRBD2,-,TRBJ2-3,TRBV15,TGTGCCACCAGCAGAGTTCGGGCTAGCGGGAGCCCAGATACGCAGTATTTT,CATSRVRASGSPDTQYF
TRBD2,-,TRBJ2-3,TRBV27,TGTGCCAGCGGGTCTAGCGGGAGGGGAGATACGCAGTATTTT,CASGSSGRGDTQYF
TRBD1,few,TRBJ1-2,TRBV6-1,TGTGCCAGCAGTGTCCGGACAGGGGAAGATCACTATGGCTACACCTTC,CASSVRTGEDHYGYTF
-,-,TRBJ2-2,TRBV7-9,TGTGCCAGCAGCTTACAAACTAGTCGAACCGGGGAGCTGTTTTTT,CASSLQTSRTGELFF
TRBD1,-,TRBJ2-7,TRBV7-2,TGTGCCAGCAGCTTGACAGGGTACGAGCAGTACTTC,CASSLTGYEQYF
-,-,TRBJ2-7,TRBV7-9,TGTGCCAGCAGCTCACGGCTAGCGAAGACCTACGAGCAGTACTTC,CASSSRLAKTYEQYF
-,-,TRBJ1-4,TRBV28,TGTGCCAGCAGTCAAGTGTGGCCATCTAATGAAAAACTGTTTTTT,CASSQVWPSNEKLFF
TRBD1,-,TRBJ1-2,TRBV2,TGTGCCAGCAACCCAGACAGGGGGTTTCACTATGGCTACACCTTC,CASNPDRGFHYGYTF
-,few,TRBJ2-7,TRBV5-1,TGCGCCAGCAGCCCTGACTATTACGAGCAGTACTTC,CASSPDYYEQYF
-,-,TRBJ2-6,TRBV4-1,TGCGCCAGCAGCCAAGATTCGGGGGATAGGGCCAACGTCCTGACTTTC,CASSQDSGDRANVLTF
-,-,TRBJ2-1,TRBV5-6,TGTGCCAGCAGCGATGGGGCGGGACCGTACAATGAGCAGTTCTTC,CASSDGAGPYNEQFF
-,-,TRBJ2-6,TRBV19,TGTGCCAGTACTCAAAGGGGGGGACCCCATTCTGGGGCCAACGTCCTGACTTTC,CASTQRGGPHSGANVLTF
TRBD1,-,TRBJ1-1,TRBV5-1,TGCGCCAGCACCTACCACGGACAGGGCGGCACTGAAGCTTTCTTT,CASTYHGQGGTEAFF
-,once,TRBJ1-2,TRBV7-9,TGTGCCAGCAGCTTAAACGCGCTGATCTATGGCTACACCTTC,CASSLNALIYGYTF